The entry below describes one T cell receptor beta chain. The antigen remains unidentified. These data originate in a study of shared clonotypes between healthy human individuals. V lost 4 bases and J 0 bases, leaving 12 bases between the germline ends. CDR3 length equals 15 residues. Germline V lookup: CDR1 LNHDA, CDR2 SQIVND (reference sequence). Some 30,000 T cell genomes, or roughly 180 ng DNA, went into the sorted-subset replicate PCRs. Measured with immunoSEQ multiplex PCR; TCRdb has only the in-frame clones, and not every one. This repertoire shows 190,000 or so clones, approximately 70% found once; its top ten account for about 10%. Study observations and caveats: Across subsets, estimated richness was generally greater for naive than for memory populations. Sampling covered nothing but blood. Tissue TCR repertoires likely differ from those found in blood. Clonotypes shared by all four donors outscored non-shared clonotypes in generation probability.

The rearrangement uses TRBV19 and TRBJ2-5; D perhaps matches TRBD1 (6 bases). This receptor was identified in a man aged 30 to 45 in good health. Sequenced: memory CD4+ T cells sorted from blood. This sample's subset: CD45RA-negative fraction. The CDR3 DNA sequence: TGTGCCAGTAGTAGGGGGACAAGTGACCAAGAGACCCAGTACTTC. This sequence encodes CASSRGTSDQETQYF. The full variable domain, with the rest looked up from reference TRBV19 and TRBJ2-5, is DGGITQSPKYLFRKEGQNVTLSCEQNLNHDAMYWYRQDPGQGLRLIYYSQIVNDFQKGDIAEGYSVSREKKESFPLTVTSAQKNPTAFYLCASSRGTSDQETQYFGPGTRLLVL.